These T cell receptor beta chains were read from a single sample in a study of OX40 agonist ivuxolimab in advanced cancers. The method was immunoSEQ multiplex PCR; TCRdb's version includes in-frame clones alone and lacks a portion of them. The table records more than 40,000 clones, 88% of them present only once. The starting material was CD4+ or CD8+ T cells sorted from blood, obtained in a trial of the OX40 agonist ivuxolimab. The receptors stem from an adult with an advanced solid tumor such as melanoma, head and neck, liver or kidney cancer. CDR3s include the opening cysteine and the closing phenylalanine or tryptophan. D genes are given only for firm matches. A row's size may be missing; if present it is once, few, many or a size class.

d_gene: TRBD1; v_gene: TRBV29-1; abundance: medium-sized; j_gene: TRBJ2-7; CDR3nt: TGCAGCGTTGAAGTCTTGGGACAGGGGAGATACTTC; CDR3aa: CSVEVLGQGRYF
d_gene: -; v_gene: TRBV6-6; abundance: -; j_gene: TRBJ2-1; CDR3nt: TGTGCCAGCACCCTCGGACAAGAGCAGTTCTTC; CDR3aa: CASTLGQEQFF
d_gene: -; v_gene: TRBV19; abundance: -; j_gene: TRBJ1-1; CDR3nt: TGTGCCAGTAGAATCGGGATGGGACAAGGAAACACTGAAGCTTTCTTT; CDR3aa: CASRIGMGQGNTEAFF
d_gene: -; v_gene: TRBV19; abundance: -; j_gene: TRBJ1-4; CDR3nt: TGTGCCAGTAGTATGTGGGGGGGTGAAAAACTGTTTTTT; CDR3aa: CASSMWGGEKLFF
d_gene: TRBD1; v_gene: TRBV6-6; abundance: once; j_gene: TRBJ1-2; CDR3nt: TGTGCCAGCAGCTTGGGACAGGGCTACACCTTC; CDR3aa: CASSLGQGYTF
d_gene: TRBD2; v_gene: TRBV7-9; abundance: few; j_gene: TRBJ2-1; CDR3nt: TGTGCCAGCAGCCCTAGCGGGGGGGCCAATACTGAGCAGTTCTTC; CDR3aa: CASSPSGGANTEQFF
d_gene: -; v_gene: TRBV7-9; abundance: -; j_gene: TRBJ2-7; CDR3nt: TGTGCCAGCAGCCTAACAGGTTACGAGCAGTACTTC; CDR3aa: CASSLTGYEQYF
d_gene: -; v_gene: TRBV5-1; abundance: -; j_gene: TRBJ2-3; CDR3nt: TGCGCCAGCAGCTTCTTTGCCGGGGCCACAGATACGCAGTATTTT; CDR3aa: CASSFFAGATDTQYF
d_gene: -; v_gene: TRBV2; abundance: -; j_gene: TRBJ2-7; CDR3nt: TGTGCCAGCAGTGAGGGTACCCACTACGAGCAGTACTTC; CDR3aa: CASSEGTHYEQYF
d_gene: -; v_gene: TRBV15; abundance: -; j_gene: TRBJ2-7; CDR3nt: TGTGCCACCAGCAGAGGTGGGACCGGTTTAGAGCAGTACTTC; CDR3aa: CATSRGGTGLEQYF
d_gene: -; v_gene: TRBV9; abundance: -; j_gene: TRBJ2-5; CDR3nt: TGTGCCAGCAGCGTTTACAGTCCTGTGATCGAGACCCAGTACTTC; CDR3aa: CASSVYSPVIETQYF
d_gene: -; v_gene: TRBV7-9; abundance: once; j_gene: TRBJ2-1; CDR3nt: TGTGCCAGCAGCTTAGGGTCAGGGGGGAGTAGGAATGAGCAGTTCTTC; CDR3aa: CASSLGSGGSRNEQFF
d_gene: -; v_gene: TRBV18; abundance: -; j_gene: TRBJ2-3; CDR3nt: TGTGCCAGCTCCCACTCCGCACAGGGTCCAGATACGCAGTATTTT; CDR3aa: CASSHSAQGPDTQYF
d_gene: -; v_gene: TRBV18; abundance: -; j_gene: TRBJ2-7; CDR3nt: TGTGCCAGCTCACCAGACCAGGGGGAGGGGGCCTACGAGCAGTACTTC; CDR3aa: CASSPDQGEGAYEQYF
d_gene: -; v_gene: TRBV6-1; abundance: once; j_gene: TRBJ2-3; CDR3nt: TGTGCCAGCACTACTAGATCAGATACGCAGTATTTT; CDR3aa: CASTTRSDTQYF
d_gene: TRBD2; v_gene: TRBV7-8; abundance: -; j_gene: TRBJ2-7; CDR3nt: TGTGCCAGCAGCCGCCAGGGACTAGATCTCTACGAGCAGTACTTC; CDR3aa: CASSRQGLDLYEQYF